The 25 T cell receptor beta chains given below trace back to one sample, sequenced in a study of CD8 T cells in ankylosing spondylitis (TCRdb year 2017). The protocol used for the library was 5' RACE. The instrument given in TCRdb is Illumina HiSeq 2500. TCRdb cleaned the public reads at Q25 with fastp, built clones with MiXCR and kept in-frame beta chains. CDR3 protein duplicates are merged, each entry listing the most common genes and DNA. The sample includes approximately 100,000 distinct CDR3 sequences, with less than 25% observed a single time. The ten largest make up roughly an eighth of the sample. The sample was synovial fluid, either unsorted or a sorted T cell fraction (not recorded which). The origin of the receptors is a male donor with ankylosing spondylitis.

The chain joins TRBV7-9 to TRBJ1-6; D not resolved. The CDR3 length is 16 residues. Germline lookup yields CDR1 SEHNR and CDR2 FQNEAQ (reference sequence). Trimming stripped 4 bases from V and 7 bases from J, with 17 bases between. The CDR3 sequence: CASSSGDGRGNSPLHF. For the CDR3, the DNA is TGTGCCAGCAGCTCGGGCGATGGCCGCGGGAATTCACCCCTCCACTTT.

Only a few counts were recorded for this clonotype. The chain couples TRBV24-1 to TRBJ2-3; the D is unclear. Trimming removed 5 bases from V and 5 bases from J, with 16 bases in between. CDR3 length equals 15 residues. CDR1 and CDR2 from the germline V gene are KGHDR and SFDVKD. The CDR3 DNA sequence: TGTGCCACCAGTGTCTTGGCAGGATCAGGAGATACGCAGTATTTT. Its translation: CATSVLAGSGDTQYF.

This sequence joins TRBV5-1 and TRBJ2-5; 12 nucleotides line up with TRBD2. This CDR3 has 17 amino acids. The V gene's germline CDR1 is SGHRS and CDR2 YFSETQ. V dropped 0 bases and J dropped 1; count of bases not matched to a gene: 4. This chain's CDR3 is CASSLARTSGAQETQYF. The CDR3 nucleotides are TGCGCCAGCAGCTTGGCCAGGACTAGCGGGGCCCAAGAGACCCAGTACTTC. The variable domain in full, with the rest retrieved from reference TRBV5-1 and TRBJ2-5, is KAGVTQTPRYLIKTRGQQVTLSCSPISGHRSVSWYQQTPGQGLQFLFEYFSETQRNKGNFPGRFSGRQFSNSRSEMNVSTLELGDSALYLCASSLARTSGAQETQYFGPGTRLLVL.

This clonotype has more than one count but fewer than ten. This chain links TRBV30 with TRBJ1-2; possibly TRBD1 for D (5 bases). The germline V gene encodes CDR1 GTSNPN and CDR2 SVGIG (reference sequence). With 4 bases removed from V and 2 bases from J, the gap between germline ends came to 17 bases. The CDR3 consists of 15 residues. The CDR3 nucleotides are TGTGCCTGGACCCCAACCGGGACTCACAACTATGGCTACACCTTC. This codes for CAWTPTGTHNYGYTF.

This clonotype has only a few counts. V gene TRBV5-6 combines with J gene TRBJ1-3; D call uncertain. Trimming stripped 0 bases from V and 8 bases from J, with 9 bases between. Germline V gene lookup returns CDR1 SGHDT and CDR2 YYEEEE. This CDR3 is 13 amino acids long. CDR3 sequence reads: CASSLVDGYTIYF. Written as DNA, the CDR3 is TGTGCCAGCAGCTTGGTGGACGGTTACACCATATATTTT. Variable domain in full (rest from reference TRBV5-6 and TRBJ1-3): DAGVTQSPTHLIKTRGQQVTLRCSPKSGHDTVSWYQQALGQGPQFIFQYYEEEERQRGNFPDRFSGHQFPNYSSELNVNALLLGDSALYLCASSLVDGYTIYFGEGSWLTVV.

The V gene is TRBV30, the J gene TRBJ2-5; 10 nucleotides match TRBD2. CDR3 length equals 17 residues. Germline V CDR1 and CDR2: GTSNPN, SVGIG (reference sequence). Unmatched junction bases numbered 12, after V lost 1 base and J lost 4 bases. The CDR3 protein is CAWSAQPTSGRVETQYF. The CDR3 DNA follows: TGTGCCTGGAGTGCCCAACCGACTAGCGGGCGCGTAGAGACCCAGTACTTC.

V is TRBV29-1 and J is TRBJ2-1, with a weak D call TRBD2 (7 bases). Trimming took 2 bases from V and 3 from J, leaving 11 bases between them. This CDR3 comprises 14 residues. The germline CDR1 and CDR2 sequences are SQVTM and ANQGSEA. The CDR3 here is CSVEPGGGYNEQFF. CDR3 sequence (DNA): TGCAGCGTTGAACCGGGGGGCGGCTACAATGAGCAGTTCTTC.

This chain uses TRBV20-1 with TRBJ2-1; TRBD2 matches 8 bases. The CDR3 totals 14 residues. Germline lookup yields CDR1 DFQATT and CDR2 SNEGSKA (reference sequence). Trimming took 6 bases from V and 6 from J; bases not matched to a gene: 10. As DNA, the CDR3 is TGCAGTGCCGGCTCGACTAGCGCATTCAATGAGCAGTTCTTC. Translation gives CSAGSTSAFNEQFF.

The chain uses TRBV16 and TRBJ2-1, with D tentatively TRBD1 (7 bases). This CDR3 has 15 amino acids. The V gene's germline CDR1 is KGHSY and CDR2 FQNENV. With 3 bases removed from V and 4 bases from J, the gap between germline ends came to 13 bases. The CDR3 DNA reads TGTGCCAGCAGCCAGACAGGGAGGTTTTACAATGAGCAGTTCTTC. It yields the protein CASSQTGRFYNEQFF.

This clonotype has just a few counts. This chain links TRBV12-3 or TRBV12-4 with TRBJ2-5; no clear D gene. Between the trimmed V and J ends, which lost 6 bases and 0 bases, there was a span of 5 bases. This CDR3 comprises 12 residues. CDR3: CASSWYQETQYF. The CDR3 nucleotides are TGTGCCAGCAGCTGGTACCAAGAGACCCAGTACTTC.

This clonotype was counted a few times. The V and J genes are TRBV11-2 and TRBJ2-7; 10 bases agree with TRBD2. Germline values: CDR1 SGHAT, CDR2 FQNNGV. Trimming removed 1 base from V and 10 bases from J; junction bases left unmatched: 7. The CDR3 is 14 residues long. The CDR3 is CASSLVGLAGDQYV. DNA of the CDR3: TGTGCCAGCAGCTTAGTTGGCCTAGCGGGAGACCAGTACGTC.

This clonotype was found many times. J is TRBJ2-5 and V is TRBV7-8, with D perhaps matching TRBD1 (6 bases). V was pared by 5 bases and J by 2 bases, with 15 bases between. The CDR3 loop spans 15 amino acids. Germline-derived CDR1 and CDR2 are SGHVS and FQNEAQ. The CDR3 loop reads CASSVTQGPQETQYF. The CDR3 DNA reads TGTGCCAGCAGCGTAACGCAGGGGCCTCAAGAGACCCAGTACTTC.

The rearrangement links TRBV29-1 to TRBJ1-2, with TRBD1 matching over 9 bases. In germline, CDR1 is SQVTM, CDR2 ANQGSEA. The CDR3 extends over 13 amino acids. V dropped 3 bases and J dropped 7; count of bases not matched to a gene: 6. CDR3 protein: CSVDVQGASGYTF. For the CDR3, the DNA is TGCAGCGTTGACGTACAGGGGGCTTCTGGCTACACCTTC.

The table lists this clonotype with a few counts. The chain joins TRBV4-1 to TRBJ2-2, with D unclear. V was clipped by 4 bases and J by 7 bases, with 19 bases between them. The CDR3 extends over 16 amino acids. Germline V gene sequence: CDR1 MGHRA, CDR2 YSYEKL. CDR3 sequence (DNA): TGCGCCAGCAGCCGGAACCGGGCCCTACGCGGCGGGGAGCTGTTTTTT. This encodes CASSRNRALRGGELFF.

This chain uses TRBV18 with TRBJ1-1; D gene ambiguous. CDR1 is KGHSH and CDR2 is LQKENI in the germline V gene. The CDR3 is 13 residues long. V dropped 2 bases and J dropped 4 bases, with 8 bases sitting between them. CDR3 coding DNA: TGTGCCAGCTCACCAGACACAGCCACTGAAGCTTTCTTT. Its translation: CASSPDTATEAFF.

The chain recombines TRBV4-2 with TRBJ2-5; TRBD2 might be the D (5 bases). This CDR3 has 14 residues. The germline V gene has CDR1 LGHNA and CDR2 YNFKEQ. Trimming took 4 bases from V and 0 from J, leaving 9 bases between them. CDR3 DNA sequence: TGTGCCAGCAGCCGGCGGGCGGACCAAGAGACCCAGTACTTC. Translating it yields CASSRRADQETQYF.

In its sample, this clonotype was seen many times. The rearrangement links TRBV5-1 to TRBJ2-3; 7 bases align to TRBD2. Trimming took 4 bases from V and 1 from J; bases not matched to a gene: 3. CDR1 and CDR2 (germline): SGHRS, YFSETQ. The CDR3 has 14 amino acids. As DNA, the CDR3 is TGCGCCAGCAGCCCAACTAGCGGCACAGATACGCAGTATTTT. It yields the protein CASSPTSGTDTQYF.

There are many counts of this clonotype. CDR3 protein: CASSLVDARYEQYF. DNA for the CDR3: TGTGCCAGCAGCTTAGTTGACGCCAGGTACGAGCAGTACTTC. The chain employs TRBV7-2 and TRBJ2-7; D is undetermined. In germline, CDR1 is SGHTA, CDR2 FQGNSA. The CDR3 covers 14 residues. Trimming shortened V by 1 base and J by 4 bases, and 11 bases separated the two germline ends.

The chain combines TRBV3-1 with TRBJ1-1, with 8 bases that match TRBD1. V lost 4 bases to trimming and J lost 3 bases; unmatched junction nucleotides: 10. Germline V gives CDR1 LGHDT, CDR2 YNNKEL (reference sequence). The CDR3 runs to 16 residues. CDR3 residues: CASSPDRGSFHTEAFF. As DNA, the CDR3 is TGTGCCAGCAGCCCAGACAGGGGCTCCTTTCACACTGAAGCTTTCTTT.

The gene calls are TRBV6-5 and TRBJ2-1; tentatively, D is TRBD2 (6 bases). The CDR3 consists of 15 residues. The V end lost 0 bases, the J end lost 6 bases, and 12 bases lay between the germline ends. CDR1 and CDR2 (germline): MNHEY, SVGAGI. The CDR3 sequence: CASSYSLAELNEQFF. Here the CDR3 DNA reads TGTGCCAGCAGTTACTCCTTAGCGGAGCTCAATGAGCAGTTCTTC.

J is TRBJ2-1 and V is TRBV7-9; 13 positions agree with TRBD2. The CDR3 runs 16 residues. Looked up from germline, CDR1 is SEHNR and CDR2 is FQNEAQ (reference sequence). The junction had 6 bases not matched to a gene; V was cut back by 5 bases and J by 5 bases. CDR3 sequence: CASSTRTSGSDNEQFF. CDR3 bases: TGTGCCAGCAGCACCCGGACTAGCGGGAGTGACAATGAGCAGTTCTTC.

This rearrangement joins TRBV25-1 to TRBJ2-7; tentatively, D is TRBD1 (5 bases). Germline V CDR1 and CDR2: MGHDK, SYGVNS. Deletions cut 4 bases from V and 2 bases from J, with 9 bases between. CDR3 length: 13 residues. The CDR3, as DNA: TGTGCCAGCAGTGTTCAGGGAACCTACGAGCAGTACTTC. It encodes CASSVQGTYEQYF.

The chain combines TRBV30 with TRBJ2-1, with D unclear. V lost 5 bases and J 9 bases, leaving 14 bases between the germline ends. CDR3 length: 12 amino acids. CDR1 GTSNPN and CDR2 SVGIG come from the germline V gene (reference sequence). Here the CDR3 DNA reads TGTGCCTGGGACCTGAGCAACGGTGAGCAGTTCTTC. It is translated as CAWDLSNGEQFF.

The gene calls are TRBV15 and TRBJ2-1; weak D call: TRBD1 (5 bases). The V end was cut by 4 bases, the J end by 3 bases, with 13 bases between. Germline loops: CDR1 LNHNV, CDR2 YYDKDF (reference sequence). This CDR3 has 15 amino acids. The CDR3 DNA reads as TGTGCCACCAGCATCGGGCAGGGTCACTACAATGAGCAGTTCTTC. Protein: CATSIGQGHYNEQFF.

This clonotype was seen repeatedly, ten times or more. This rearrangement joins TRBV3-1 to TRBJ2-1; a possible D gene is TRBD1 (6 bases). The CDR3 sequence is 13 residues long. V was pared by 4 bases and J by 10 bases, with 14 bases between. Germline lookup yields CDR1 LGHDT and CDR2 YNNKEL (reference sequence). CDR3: CASSPRTGREQFF. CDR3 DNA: TGTGCCAGCAGCCCCAGAACAGGGCGCGAGCAGTTCTTC.